Following are 13 T cell receptor beta chains from one sample sequenced in a study of OX40 agonist ivuxolimab in advanced cancers. Assay used: immunoSEQ multiplex PCR; TCRdb lists only in-frame clones, some missing. The sample has 60,000 to 70,000 clones; 75% to 90% are singletons. The source was CD4+ or CD8+ T cells sorted from blood, collected in a trial of the OX40 agonist ivuxolimab. These TCRs come from an adult with an advanced solid tumor such as melanoma, head and neck, liver or kidney cancer.

The V and J genes are TRBV4-1 and TRBJ1-1, with D perhaps TRBD1 (6 bases). CDR3 length: 12 amino acids. Germline lookup yields CDR1 MGHRA and CDR2 YSYEKL. With 6 bases removed from V and 7 bases from J, the gap between germline ends came to 12 bases. CDR3 in amino acids: CASSYRASEAFF. The CDR3 DNA reads TGCGCCAGCAGTTACAGGGCTAGTGAAGCTTTCTTT.

The chain joins TRBV11-2 to TRBJ1-2, with 8 bases aligning to TRBD1. With 4 bases clipped from V and 2 bases from J, the junction kept 6 bases outside the gene matches. CDR3 size: 15 residues. Germline lookup yields CDR1 SGHAT and CDR2 FQNNGV. The CDR3 region is CASSYGTGGNYGYTF. The CDR3 nucleotides read TGTGCCAGCAGCTACGGAACAGGGGGAAACTATGGCTACACCTTC.

The chain joins TRBV19 to TRBJ2-7; tentatively, D is TRBD1 (6 bases). V gave up 1 base and J gave up 3 bases, with 10 bases separating them. There are 14 residues in the CDR3. The germline gives CDR1 LNHDA, CDR2 SQIVND (reference sequence). The CDR3 bases are TGTGCCAGTAGTATAGCCCAGGGGTACTACGAGCAGTACTTC. Protein product: CASSIAQGYYEQYF. Together with reference TRBV19 and TRBJ2-7, the CDR3 gives the full variable domain: DGGITQSPKYLFRKEGQNVTLSCEQNLNHDAMYWYRQDPGQGLRLIYYSQIVNDFQKGDIAEGYSVSREKKESFPLTVTSAQKNPTAFYLCASSIAQGYYEQYFGPGTRLTVT.

This chain joins TRBV7-9 and TRBJ2-3; the D gene is possibly TRBD1 (6 bases). The V and J ends lost 1 base and 5 bases respectively, with 10 bases between them. This CDR3 spans 14 amino acids. CDR1 SEHNR and CDR2 FQNEAQ come from the germline V gene (reference sequence). CDR3 protein: CASSLVEGGDTQYF. Written as DNA, the CDR3 is TGTGCCAGCAGCTTAGTTGAAGGGGGAGATACGCAGTATTTT. Complete variable domain (other parts from reference TRBV7-9 and TRBJ2-3): DTGVSQNPRHKITKRGQNVTFRCDPISEHNRLYWYRQTLGQGPEFLTYFQNEAQLEKSRLLSDRFSAERPKGSFSTLEIQRTEQGDSAMYLCASSLVEGGDTQYFGPGTRLTVL.

The chain is built from TRBV18 and TRBJ1-1; D remains ambiguous. The germline CDR1 and CDR2 sequences are KGHSH and LQKENI. The CDR3 covers 13 residues. Trimming left V 5 bases short and J 4 bases short, with 11 bases between. The CDR3 region is CASSSGRATEAFF. DNA of the CDR3: TGTGCCAGCTCATCTGGTCGGGCCACTGAAGCTTTCTTT.

This clone has only a few counts. The chain couples TRBV29-1 to TRBJ2-5, with 8 bases lining up with TRBD1. Germline V gene lookup returns CDR1 SQVTM and CDR2 ANQGSEA. This CDR3 region has 15 residues. Trimming cost V 0 bases and J 6 bases; bases outside gene matches: 9. The CDR3 loop is CSVEEVRGLLKTQYF. CDR3 nucleotides: TGCAGCGTTGAAGAGGTCAGGGGGCTGTTGAAGACCCAGTACTTC. Filled out from reference TRBV29-1 and TRBJ2-5, the complete variable domain reads SAVISQKPSRDICQRGTSLTIQCQVDSQVTMMFWYRQQPGQSLTLIATANQGSEATYESGFVIDKFPISRPNLTFSTLTVSNMSPEDSSIYLCSVEEVRGLLKTQYFGPGTRLLVL.

The genes are TRBV9 and TRBJ2-1; no clear D. This CDR3 has 14 residues. Germline V gene data show CDR1 as SGDLS and CDR2 as YYNGEE. Trimming cost V 0 bases and J 3 bases, with 7 bases left between them. This chain's CDR3 is CASSVGPLYNEQFF. Here the CDR3 DNA reads TGTGCCAGCAGCGTAGGACCCCTCTACAATGAGCAGTTCTTC.

The V call is TRBV28, the J call TRBJ1-5; 11 bases fit TRBD1. The CDR3 length is 17 residues. The germline V gene has CDR1 MDHEN and CDR2 SYDVKM. After removal of 8 bases from V and 0 bases from J, the junction contained 9 bases not matched to a gene. The chain's CDR3 is CASRGDRGGNSNQPQHF. The CDR3 nucleotides are TGTGCCAGCCGAGGGGACAGGGGGGGAAATAGCAATCAGCCCCAGCATTTT.

The V call is TRBV5-1, the J call TRBJ2-1; TRBD1 matches at 8 bases. The CDR3 sequence is 14 residues long. Losses at the gene ends were 3 bases for V and 9 bases for J; bases not matched to a gene: 8. Germline lookup yields CDR1 SGHRS and CDR2 YFSETQ. The CDR3 region has the DNA TGCGCCAGCAGCTCCGGACAGGGTTCGGGTGAGCAGTTCTTC. Amino acids: CASSSGQGSGEQFF.

The J gene is TRBJ2-1, the V gene TRBV11-3; 10 positions agree with TRBD2. The CDR3 is 19 amino acids. Germline CDR1 reads SGHNT; CDR2 reads YENEEA. V was clipped by 3 bases and J by 5 bases; unmatched bases: 16. The CDR3 loop is CASSFPGLAPTNRNNEQFF. The CDR3 DNA is TGTGCCAGCAGCTTTCCGGGACTAGCGCCCACGAACAGGAACAATGAGCAGTTCTTC.

The genes are TRBV9 and TRBJ2-7, with TRBD2 identical over 9 bases. V was pared by 3 bases and J by 2 bases, with 3 bases of the junction left unmatched. The CDR3 loop spans 14 amino acids. Germline V gives CDR1 SGDLS, CDR2 YYNGEE. For the CDR3, the DNA is TGTGCCAGCAGCGCGACTAGCGGCCCCTACGAGCAGTACTTC. This codes for CASSATSGPYEQYF.

This chain joins TRBV29-1 and TRBJ2-2, with TRBD1 matching over 7 bases. Germline-derived CDR1 and CDR2 are SQVTM and ANQGSEA. CDR3 length: 17 amino acids. J was trimmed by 0 bases and V by 0 bases; bases with no gene match: 7. The CDR3 spells CSVEDPGQAANTGELFF. The CDR3 nucleotides read TGCAGCGTTGAAGATCCCGGACAGGCCGCGAACACCGGGGAGCTGTTTTTT.

The chain carries TRBV7-2 and TRBJ2-1; D perhaps matches TRBD2 (6 bases). The CDR3 is 15 residues long. Germline CDR1 is SGHTA and CDR2 is FQGNSA. Trimming removed 7 bases from V and 0 bases from J, with 13 bases in between. The CDR3 DNA sequence: TGTGCCAGCACCTCGGACGGGAGCTCCTACAATGAGCAGTTCTTC. Residues: CASTSDGSSYNEQFF. The entire variable domain, with the rest obtained from reference TRBV7-2 and TRBJ2-1, is as follows: GAGVSQSPSNKVTEKGKDVELRCDPISGHTALYWYRQSLGQGLEFLIYFQGNSAPDKSGLPSDRFSAERTGGSVSTLTIQRTQQEDSAVYLCASTSDGSSYNEQFFGPGTRLTVL.